The 22 T cell receptor beta chains in this list originate from one sample, sequenced in a study of T cell repertoires in cytomegalovirus infection. TCRdb reprocessed the reads with MiXCR, giving one entry per CDR3 protein. The sample lists 680,000 or so distinct CDR3 sequences, less than 40% occurring once. Sequencing was performed on PBMCs. These receptors all stem from a human donor in good health (CMV status not recorded). Some clones in this sample may be carry-over from other donors' samples.

This clonotype was observed a handful of times. A clone one base away is much larger, so this may be a read error. This chain uses TRBV3-1 with TRBJ2-7, with 9 bases matching TRBD2. The CDR3 loop spans 14 amino acids. V lost 3 bases to trimming and J lost 0 bases; unmatched junction nucleotides: 0. The germline V gene encodes CDR1 LGHDT and CDR2 YNNKEL (reference sequence). The CDR3 loop reads CASSHSGGSYEQYF. The CDR3 DNA is TGTGCCAGCAGCCATAGCGGGGGCTCCTACGAGCAGTACTTC.

The rearrangement joins TRBV7-9 to TRBJ2-3, with 7 bases fitting TRBD2. The V segment lost 2 bases and the J segment 2 bases; nucleotides outside the gene matches: 7. The CDR3 is 16 amino acids. Germline V gene sequence: CDR1 SEHNR, CDR2 FQNEAQ (reference sequence). Here the CDR3 DNA reads TGTGCCAGCAGCTTACATCGGGGGGAACCCACAGATACGCAGTATTTT. Protein sequence: CASSLHRGEPTDTQYF.

This clonotype was counted between two and nine times. The CDR3 DNA follows: TGTGCCAGCAGCTCTCCGGACAGCCGCTATGGCTACACCTTC. Translation gives CASSSPDSRYGYTF. The rearrangement uses TRBV7-6 and TRBJ1-2; tentative D call: TRBD1 (6 bases). V lost 4 bases to trimming and J lost 4 bases, with 13 bases between them. The CDR3 extends over 14 amino acids. The V gene's germline CDR1 is SGHVS and CDR2 FNYEAQ.

This clonotype was seen more than once but under ten times. V and J are TRBV25-1 and TRBJ2-5, with TRBD2 matching over 8 bases. The CDR3 spans 14 residues. V lost 4 bases, J lost 2 bases, and 3 bases stayed unmatched. The germline gives CDR1 MGHDK, CDR2 SYGVNS. The CDR3 DNA reads as TGTGCCAGCAGTGGCATAGCGGGACAAGAGACCCAGTACTTC. This encodes CASSGIAGQETQYF.

This clonotype was seen just once. V gene TRBV27 combines with J gene TRBJ2-1; tentatively, D is TRBD1 (5 bases). CDR1 is MNHEY and CDR2 is SMNVEV in the germline V gene (reference sequence). This CDR3 has 15 amino acids. The V gene lost 1 base and the J gene lost 8 bases, with 15 bases spanning the gap. The chain's CDR3 is CASSLYRRSEDEQFF. The DNA of the CDR3 is TGTGCCAGCAGTTTATACAGGAGATCCGAGGATGAGCAGTTCTTC.

To note about this clonotype: The junction departs from germline at one end; a sequencing error may be responsible. V is TRBV7-8 and J is TRBJ2-7, with unresolved D. The CDR3 has 13 amino acids. The germline CDR1 and CDR2 sequences are SGHVS and FQNEAQ. CDR3 nucleotide sequence: TGTGCCAGCAGCTTAGGGATTGCCTACGTGCAGTACTTC. This gives the protein CASSLGIAYVQYF.

The genes are TRBV19 and TRBJ1-1, with 9 bases identical to TRBD1. With V trimmed by 5 bases and J by 0 bases, 10 bases remained unmatched. The CDR3 has 17 amino acids. Germline V gene lookup returns CDR1 LNHDA and CDR2 SQIVND (reference sequence). The CDR3 loop is CASSPGQGRGVNTEAFF. DNA of the CDR3: TGTGCCAGTAGTCCGGGACAGGGAAGGGGCGTGAACACTGAAGCTTTCTTT.

The rearrangement links TRBV6-5 to TRBJ2-1; 10 nucleotides match TRBD2. The germline gives CDR1 MNHEY, CDR2 SVGAGI. The CDR3 consists of 17 residues. V lost 5 bases to trimming and J lost 0 bases; unmatched junction nucleotides: 7. Here the CDR3 reads CASSPSGGGISYNEQFF. The CDR3 DNA sequence: TGTGCCAGCAGTCCCAGCGGGGGGGGAATCTCCTACAATGAGCAGTTCTTC.

Details on this clonotype: One end of the junction varies from germline; a read error may be responsible. This chain connects TRBV7-2 to TRBJ2-2; D is possibly TRBD1 (5 bases). The germline V gene encodes CDR1 SGHTA and CDR2 FQGNSA. The length of the CDR3 is 15 residues. The CDR3 bases are TGTGCCAGCAGCTTAGGACCAGGGAACACCGTGGAGCTGTTTTTT. This encodes CASSLGPGNTVELFF. The full variable domain, completed using reference TRBV7-2 and TRBJ2-2, is GAGVSQSPSNKVTEKGKDVELRCDPISGHTALYWYRQSLGQGLEFLIYFQGNSAPDKSGLPSDRFSAERTGGSVSTLTIQRTQQEDSAVYLCASSLGPGNTVELFFGEGSRLTVL.

This clonotype was picked up a small number of times. The chain joins TRBV27 to TRBJ2-3; either TRBD1 or TRBD2 may supply D (5 bases each). The CDR3 is 14 residues long. Trimming shortened V by 8 bases and J by 3 bases, and 15 bases separated the two germline ends. Germline V gene lookup returns CDR1 MNHEY and CDR2 SMNVEV (reference sequence). The CDR3, as DNA: TGTGCCAGCCGCCCCGGGACCTTGACAGATACGCAGTATTTT. As protein: CASRPGTLTDTQYF.

The chain is built from TRBV7-8 and TRBJ1-1; a weak D match, TRBD1 (5 bases). The V gene lost 5 bases and the J gene lost 0 bases, with 22 bases spanning the gap. CDR3 length: 18 residues. Per the germline V gene, CDR1 is SGHVS and CDR2 is FQNEAQ. CDR3 amino acids: CASSTTVQENIMNTEAFF. The CDR3 region has the DNA TGTGCCAGCAGCACAACCGTACAGGAAAATATCATGAACACTGAAGCTTTCTTT.

This clonotype was observed a handful of times. V and J are TRBV6-1 and TRBJ2-1; 12 bases are a match to TRBD2. Germline V gene sequence: CDR1 MNHNS, CDR2 SASEGT. There are 18 residues in the CDR3. V shed 8 bases and J 2 bases; nucleotides not matched to a gene: 13. The CDR3 protein is CASVPRLAGASAYNEQFF. CDR3 nucleotide sequence: TGTGCCAGCGTCCCTCGACTAGCGGGAGCGTCGGCCTACAATGAGCAGTTCTTC.

There are a few counts of this clonotype. The chain employs TRBV11-2 and TRBJ2-5, with 7 nucleotides matching TRBD1. CDR1 is SGHAT and CDR2 is FQNNGV in the germline V gene. The ends lost 0 bases at V and 4 bases at J; junction bases unmatched: 5. CDR3 size: 15 residues. DNA of the CDR3: TGTGCCAGCAGCTTAGATCTGGCAGGGGGAGAGACCCAGTACTTC. Protein: CASSLDLAGGETQYF.

This clonotype has at least ten counts. The chain couples TRBV7-8 to TRBJ2-5; no reliable D call. V lost 3 bases and J 5 bases, leaving 10 bases between the germline ends. The germline V gene encodes CDR1 SGHVS and CDR2 FQNEAQ. The CDR3 extends over 13 amino acids. The CDR3 DNA reads TGTGCCAGCAGCTTGAGGCCCCTGGAGACCCAGTACTTC. Its protein product is CASSLRPLETQYF.

The chain combines TRBV28 with TRBJ1-1, with D possibly matching TRBD1 (5 bases). The germline V gene has CDR1 MDHEN and CDR2 SYDVKM. The CDR3 contains 13 residues. V was clipped by 10 bases and J by 1 base, with 13 bases between them. CDR3 coding DNA: TGTGCCACGATGGAACAGGAGAACACTGAAGCTTTCTTT. Its protein is CATMEQENTEAFF.

The chain carries TRBV27 and TRBJ2-1; TRBD2 aligns across 12 bases. This CDR3 comprises 17 residues. Germline assignment: CDR1 MNHEY and CDR2 SMNVEV (reference sequence). V was pared by 5 bases and J by 8 bases, with 13 bases of the junction left unmatched. The CDR3 is CASSASSGGAGVDEQFF. DNA of the CDR3: TGTGCCAGCAGTGCTTCTAGCGGGGGGGCCGGTGTCGATGAGCAGTTCTTC.

The J gene is TRBJ2-3, the V gene TRBV4-1; the D is unclear. The CDR3 length is 15 residues. V dropped 5 bases and J dropped 2 bases, with 14 bases sitting between them. The germline gives CDR1 MGHRA, CDR2 YSYEKL. CDR3 nucleotide sequence: TGCGCCAGCAGCGAGAGGCAACCGTACACAGATACGCAGTATTTT. Residues: CASSERQPYTDTQYF.

The sample holds a few counts of this clonotype. The chain recombines TRBV7-8 with TRBJ2-3; D remains ambiguous. The germline CDR1 and CDR2 sequences are SGHVS and FQNEAQ. V lost 5 bases, J lost 0 bases, and 9 bases lay in between. The CDR3 contains 14 residues. This CDR3 reads CASSITASTDTQYF. CDR3 bases: TGTGCCAGCAGCATAACCGCTAGCACAGATACGCAGTATTTT.

CDR3 region: CASSLDEGSNYGYTF. CDR3 sequence (DNA): TGTGCCAGCAGCTTGGATGAAGGAAGTAACTATGGCTACACCTTC. The J gene is TRBJ1-2, the V gene TRBV5-6; D gene uncertain. V was shortened by 0 bases and J by 1 base, with 10 bases between the two germline ends. Germline lookup yields CDR1 SGHDT and CDR2 YYEEEE. This CDR3 is built from 15 residues.

This clonotype was seen only a few times. The chain links TRBV20-1 to TRBJ2-1, with 10 bases lining up with TRBD2. The trim removed 1 base at V and 6 bases at J, leaving 6 bases unmatched. This CDR3 region has 15 residues. CDR1 DFQATT and CDR2 SNEGSKA come from the germline V gene (reference sequence). CDR3 nucleotide sequence: TGCAGTGCTAGAGGGGAAGCGGGGGGGCGCAATGAGCAGTTCTTC. Translated: CSARGEAGGRNEQFF.

V is TRBV7-8 and J is TRBJ2-2; 10 bases are a match to TRBD2. The CDR3 is made up of 17 amino acids. CDR1 and CDR2 (germline): SGHVS, FQNEAQ. With 2 bases clipped from V and 4 bases from J, the junction kept 7 bases outside the gene matches. CDR3 in amino acids: CASSLTLAGAGTGELFF. The CDR3 DNA reads as TGTGCCAGCAGCTTAACTCTAGCGGGAGCGGGCACCGGGGAGCTGTTTTTT.

This clonotype came up a few times. The chain combines TRBV27 with TRBJ2-3; TRBD2 matches at 11 bases. V shed 5 bases and J 1 base; nucleotides not matched to a gene: 11. The CDR3 is 18 amino acids. CDR1 and CDR2 from the germline V gene are MNHEY and SMNVEV (reference sequence). The CDR3 reads CASSILRLAGSGTDTQYF. The CDR3, as DNA: TGTGCCAGCAGTATACTCAGACTAGCGGGATCGGGCACAGATACGCAGTATTTT.